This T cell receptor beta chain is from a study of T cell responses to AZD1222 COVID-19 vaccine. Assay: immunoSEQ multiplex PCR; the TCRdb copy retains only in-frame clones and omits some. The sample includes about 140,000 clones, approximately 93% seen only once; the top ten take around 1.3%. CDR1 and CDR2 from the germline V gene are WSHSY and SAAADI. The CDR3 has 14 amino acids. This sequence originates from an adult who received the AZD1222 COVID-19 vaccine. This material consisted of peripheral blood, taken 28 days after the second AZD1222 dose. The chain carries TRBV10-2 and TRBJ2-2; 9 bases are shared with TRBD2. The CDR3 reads CSTDGGRATGELFF. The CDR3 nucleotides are TGCTCCACTGATGGCGGGAGGGCCACCGGGGAGCTGTTTTTT.